One and the same sample provided the 10 T cell receptor beta chains below, sequenced in a study of T-cell memory formation after mild COVID-19. TCRdb recomputed calls from the 5' RACE reads with MiXCR, one row per CDR3 protein. The table has approximately 300,000 distinct CDR3 sequences, approximately 15% seen once; the top ten hold approximately 20%. The sample comprised PBMCs or a T cell subset sorted from them (not recorded which). These receptors were collected from a young man who had mild COVID-19 (a few samples of this study predate the infection). Cell type and time point are not known.

The genes are TRBV7-2 and TRBJ2-5; D may match TRBD1 or TRBD2 (6 bases each). The CDR3 length is 15 residues. V dropped 2 bases and J dropped 4 bases, with 14 bases sitting between them. The germline gives CDR1 SGHTA, CDR2 FQGNSA. This chain's CDR3 is CASSLSQGRGETQYF. Here the CDR3 DNA reads TGTGCCAGCAGCTTATCCCAGGGGCGGGGAGAGACCCAGTACTTC.

The chain joins TRBV12-3 or TRBV12-4 to TRBJ1-3; D call uncertain. This CDR3 is built from 14 residues. V was cut by 6 bases and J by 0 bases, with 9 bases left in between. The CDR3 coding sequence is TGTGCCAGCAGCACGTCAAGCTCTGGAAACACCATATATTTT. Protein: CASSTSSSGNTIYF.

This clonotype was seen only a few times. The chain is built from TRBV7-9 and TRBJ1-1; D might be TRBD1 (6 bases). Looked up from germline, CDR1 is SEHNR and CDR2 is FQNEAQ (reference sequence). The CDR3 has 15 amino acids. The V end was cut by 8 bases, the J end by 4 bases, with 20 bases between. This CDR3 reads CASSWDRGLLTEAFF. Written as DNA, the CDR3 is TGTGCCAGCTCTTGGGATAGGGGGTTACTCACTGAAGCTTTCTTT.

The V and J genes are TRBV20-1 and TRBJ1-5; no definite D call. Trimming removed 0 bases from V and 10 bases from J, with 7 bases in between. Germline CDR1 is DFQATT and CDR2 is SNEGSKA (reference sequence). The CDR3 runs to 11 residues. The CDR3: CSAREGTPQHF. CDR3 nucleotides: TGCAGTGCTAGAGAGGGCACCCCCCAGCATTTT.

In its sample, this clonotype was seen many times. This sequence joins TRBV4-3 and TRBJ2-7, with D perhaps given as TRBD1 or TRBD2 (5 bases each). The CDR3 contains 15 residues. Germline CDR1 and CDR2: LGHNA and YSLEER. V gave up 0 bases and J gave up 0 bases, with 9 bases separating them. CDR3 region: CASSQEEGSSYEQYF. CDR3 bases: TGCGCCAGCAGCCAAGAAGAGGGGAGCTCCTACGAGCAGTACTTC.

This sequence joins TRBV5-1 and TRBJ1-1, with a tentative D call TRBD1 (5 bases). Germline V lookup: CDR1 SGHRS, CDR2 YFSETQ. V was cut by 3 bases and J by 3 bases, with 15 bases left in between. The CDR3 runs 15 residues. The CDR3 bases are TGCGCCAGCAGCTGGGACGGACGCGGTTACACTGAAGCTTTCTTT. It codes for CASSWDGRGYTEAFF.

J is TRBJ2-3 and V is TRBV10-3, with a tentative D call TRBD1 (6 bases). CDR1 ENHRY and CDR2 SYGVKD come from the germline V gene. V was clipped by 6 bases and J by 6 bases, with 13 bases between them. CDR3 size: 13 residues. In DNA, the CDR3 is TGTGCCATCAGCCGGACAGAACGGGATACGCAGTATTTT. It encodes CAISRTERDTQYF.

The CDR3 bases are TGTGCCAGCAGGGGGACGGAACGCGACACCGGGGAGCTGTTTTTT. The encoded protein is CASRGTERDTGELFF. The V gene is TRBV4-2, the J gene TRBJ2-2, with D possibly being TRBD1 or TRBD2 (5 bases each). CDR1 is LGHNA, CDR2 YNFKEQ, per germline. This CDR3 region has 15 residues. V was cut by 6 bases and J by 3 bases, with 14 bases left in between.

A few counts support this clonotype. This chain connects TRBV24-1 to TRBJ1-2; 7 bases are shared with TRBD1. CDR1 and CDR2 (germline): KGHDR, SFDVKD. The junction had 4 bases not matched to a gene; V was cut back by 6 bases and J by 4 bases. The CDR3 extends over 13 amino acids. CDR3 sequence (DNA): TGTGCCACCAGTTCAGGGGGTACCTATGGCTACACCTTC. Its protein is CATSSGGTYGYTF.

This chain joins TRBV5-4 and TRBJ1-4, with no clear D. The CDR3 extends over 13 amino acids. Germline loops: CDR1 SGHNT, CDR2 YYREEE (reference sequence). Between the trimmed V and J ends, which lost 7 bases and 0 bases, there was a span of 7 bases. The CDR3 region has the DNA TGTGCCAGCCGGCGGGCAACTAATGAAAAACTGTTTTTT. This translates into CASRRATNEKLFF.